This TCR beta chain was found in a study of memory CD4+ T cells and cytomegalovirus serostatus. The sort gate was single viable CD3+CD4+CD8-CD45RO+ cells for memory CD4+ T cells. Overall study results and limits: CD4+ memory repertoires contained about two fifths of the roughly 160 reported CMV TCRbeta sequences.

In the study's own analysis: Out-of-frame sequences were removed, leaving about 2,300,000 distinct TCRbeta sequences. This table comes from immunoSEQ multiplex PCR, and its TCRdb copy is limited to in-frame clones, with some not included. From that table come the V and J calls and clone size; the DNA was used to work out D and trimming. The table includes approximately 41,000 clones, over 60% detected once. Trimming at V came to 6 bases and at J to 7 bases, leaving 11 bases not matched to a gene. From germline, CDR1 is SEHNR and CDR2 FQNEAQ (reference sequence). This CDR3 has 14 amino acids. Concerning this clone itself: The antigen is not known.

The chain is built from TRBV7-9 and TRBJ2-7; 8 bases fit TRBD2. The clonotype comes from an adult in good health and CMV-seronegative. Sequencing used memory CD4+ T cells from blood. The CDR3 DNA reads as TGTGCCAGCAGTCTAGCGGGCCCTCGGGTAGAGCAGTACTTC. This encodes CASSLAGPRVEQYF.